The entry that follows covers one TCR beta chain sequence. Its matching antigen is unknown. The sample is drawn from a study of T cell clusters in autoimmune cytopenias. Study-wide points: No cluster-lack signature appeared between secondary cytopenia and chronic lymphocytic leukemia patients, apparently due to lymphoma masking. Primary autoimmune cytopenia patients seemingly lacked the physiological T cell clusters found in healthy donors. TRB repertoire shifts in secondary cytopenia and chronic lymphocytic leukemia mostly reflected lymphoma, not autoimmunity.

One tube held mixed TRB-A and TRB-B primer pools for touch-down PCR. TCRdb re-called the multiplex PCR reads and shows each CDR3 protein once, DNA omitted. The sample shows 2,000 to 3,000 distinct CDR3 sequences, and just under 30% sits with its ten largest clones. The CDR3 loop spans 16 amino acids. Germline CDR1 is SGHRS and CDR2 is YFSETQ. Roughly 40,000 genome equivalents of blood DNA were amplified for TRB. The sample consisted of peripheral blood. The sequence came from a human donor with an autoimmune cytopenia or autoimmune hepatitis (not recorded which). This chain uses TRBV5-1 with TRBJ2-3; the TCRdb call, TRBD2, lacks DNA for checking. The CDR3 protein is CASSLVGERSTDTQYF.